A selection of T cell receptor beta chains follows, all from one sample in a study of shared clonotypes between healthy human individuals. Method: immunoSEQ multiplex PCR; TCRdb's copy keeps in-frame clones and lacks some. This table has a few million clones, more than 80% appearing once. The sequenced material came from naive CD4+ T cells sorted from blood. The receptor set was obtained from a man aged 18 to 29 in good health. The CDR3 runs from the conserved cysteine through the conserved F or W. D genes are given only for firm matches. Size values are once, few and many counts, or a class for expanded clones, and some rows have none.

V,J,D,size,DNA,CDR3
TRBV5-6,TRBJ1-1,NA,NA,TGTGCCAGCAGCTTGTTTCGGGGGGCTGGTACTACTGAAGCTTTCTTT,CASSLFRGAGTTEAFF
TRBV7-6,TRBJ1-1,NA,NA,TGTGCCTCATCGTTAGGGGAGAACACTGAAGCTTTCTTT,CASSLGENTEAFF
TRBV10-3,TRBJ2-3,NA,NA,TGTGCCATCAGGGGCGGTCCTAGCACAGATACGCAGTATTTT,CAIRGGPSTDTQYF
TRBV2,TRBJ1-6,NA,NA,TGTGCCAGCAGTGAATATCCGGGTTCACCCCTCCACTTT,CASSEYPGSPLHF
TRBV7-6,TRBJ2-5,NA,NA,TGTGCCAGCAGCTTAACACACGAGACCCAGTACTTC,CASSLTHETQYF
TRBV28,TRBJ2-1,NA,NA,TGTGCCAGCAGTAAAGGAGCGTTCTACAATGAGCAGTTCTTC,CASSKGAFYNEQFF
TRBV29-1,TRBJ2-3,NA,NA,TGCAGCGTTGGGATGGTGATAACAGATACGCAGTATTTT,CSVGMVITDTQYF
TRBV5-1,TRBJ1-1,NA,NA,TGCGCCAGCAGCTTGGGGTCAGGGGCGAACACTGAAGCTTTCTTT,CASSLGSGANTEAFF
TRBV5-1,TRBJ1-2,NA,NA,TGCGCCAGCAGCTTGCCAGGGGCGATTAACTATGGCTACACCTTC,CASSLPGAINYGYTF
TRBV6-5,TRBJ1-1,NA,few,TGTGCCAGCAGTTACAGGCCGGGGGCCACTGAAGCTTTCTTT,CASSYRPGATEAFF
TRBV12-1,TRBJ2-5,NA,NA,TGTGCCAGCAGCATTCCAGGGACTAGCGGGAGGGGTGAGACCCAGTACTTC,CASSIPGTSGRGETQYF